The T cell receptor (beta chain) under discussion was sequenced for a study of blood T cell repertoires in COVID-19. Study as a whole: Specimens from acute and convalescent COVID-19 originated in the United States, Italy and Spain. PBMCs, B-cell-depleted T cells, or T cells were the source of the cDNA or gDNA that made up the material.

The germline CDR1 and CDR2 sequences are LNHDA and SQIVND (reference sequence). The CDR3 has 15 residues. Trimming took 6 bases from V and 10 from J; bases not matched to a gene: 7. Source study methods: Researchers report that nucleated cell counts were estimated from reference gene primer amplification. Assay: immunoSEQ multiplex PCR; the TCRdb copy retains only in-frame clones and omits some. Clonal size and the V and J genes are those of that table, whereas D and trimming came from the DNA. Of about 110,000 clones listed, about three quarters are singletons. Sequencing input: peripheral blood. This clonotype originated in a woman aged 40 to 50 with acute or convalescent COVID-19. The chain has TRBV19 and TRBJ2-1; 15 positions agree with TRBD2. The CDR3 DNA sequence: TGTGCCAGTAGGGCGGGACTAGCGGGGGGTAACGAGCAGTTCTTC. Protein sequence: CASRAGLAGGNEQFF.